The 20 T cell receptor beta chains below all came from one sample that was sequenced in a study of blood T cell repertoires in COVID-19. Clones were sequenced by immunoSEQ multiplex PCR, and TCRdb holds only the in-frame ones, with some missing. The data contain 200,000 to 300,000 clones, about nine tenths of them singletons. The sequencing sample was made of peripheral blood. The receptors originated from a man aged 40-49 years who had recovered from COVID-19.

The chain employs TRBV7-8 and TRBJ1-4; TRBD1 might be the D (6 bases). Trimming took 5 bases from V and 8 from J, leaving 18 bases between them. CDR1 and CDR2 from the germline V gene are SGHVS and FQNEAQ. The length of the CDR3 is 15 residues. CDR3: CASSPWDTLGEKLFF. The DNA of the CDR3 is TGTGCCAGCAGCCCGTGGGACACCCTGGGGGAAAAACTGTTTTTT.

The gene calls are TRBV19 and TRBJ1-5; D gene unclear. The CDR3 is made up of 12 amino acids. Per the germline V gene, CDR1 is LNHDA and CDR2 is SQIVND (reference sequence). The germline V and J ends were trimmed by 5 bases and 4 bases, with 6 bases remaining between them. Here the CDR3 reads CASSGVNQPQHF. The CDR3 coding sequence is TGTGCCAGTAGTGGAGTTAATCAGCCCCAGCATTTT.

This clone was counted between two and nine times. V and J are TRBV2 and TRBJ2-7; 9 nucleotides line up with TRBD2. Germline V gene sequence: CDR1 SNHLY, CDR2 FYNNEI. The CDR3 length is 14 residues. Losses at the gene ends were 4 bases for V and 5 bases for J; bases not matched to a gene: 6. The CDR3 loop is CASSGGTSKHEQYF. For the CDR3, the DNA is TGTGCCAGCAGTGGGGGGACTAGCAAACACGAGCAGTACTTC. Complete variable domain (other parts from reference TRBV2 and TRBJ2-7): EPEVTQTPSHQVTQMGQEVILRCVPISNHLYFYWYRQILGQKVEFLVSFYNNEISEKSEIFDDQFSVERPDGSNFTLKIRSTKLEDSAMYFCASSGGTSKHEQYFGPGTRLTVT.

This clone was detected only a few times. The genes are TRBV19 and TRBJ2-7; TRBD2 matches at 7 bases. With 4 bases clipped from V and 3 bases from J, the junction kept 9 bases outside the gene matches. Per germline, CDR1 LNHDA and CDR2 SQIVND (reference sequence). There are 15 residues in the CDR3. CDR3 amino acids: CASSTRGDGYYEQYF. CDR3 coding DNA: TGTGCCAGTAGTACTCGGGGGGACGGTTACTACGAGCAGTACTTC.

The chain couples TRBV18 to TRBJ2-1; tentatively, D is TRBD2 (6 bases). Trimming removed 4 bases from V and 6 bases from J, with 10 bases in between. The germline CDR1 and CDR2 sequences are KGHSH and LQKENI. The CDR3 spans 13 residues. The CDR3 coding sequence is TGTGCCAGCTCACGAAAGGGAGGCAATGAGCAGTTCTTC. Amino acid sequence: CASSRKGGNEQFF.

This chain connects TRBV5-1 to TRBJ2-7; D remains unclear. Trimming took off 0 bases at V and 4 bases at J, with 11 bases between the two ends. Per germline, CDR1 SGHRS and CDR2 YFSETQ. The CDR3 length is 14 residues. The CDR3 sequence is CASSLDLSGYEQYF. CDR3 in DNA: TGCGCCAGCAGCTTGGATTTGTCAGGTTACGAGCAGTACTTC.

V and J are TRBV5-1 and TRBJ2-7; a weak D match, TRBD1 (6 bases). There are 15 residues in the CDR3. CDR1 is SGHRS and CDR2 is YFSETQ in the germline V gene. V dropped 4 bases and J dropped 0 bases, with 14 bases sitting between them. CDR3 region: CASSPGWDNSYEQYF. For the CDR3, the DNA is TGCGCCAGCAGCCCTGGATGGGACAACTCCTACGAGCAGTACTTC.

The chain employs TRBV7-2 and TRBJ2-7; unclear D gene. Germline assignment: CDR1 SGHTA and CDR2 FQGNSA. The CDR3 has 14 residues. The germline V and J ends were trimmed by 5 bases and 2 bases, with 13 bases remaining between them. The CDR3 protein is CASSPNSIPYEQYF. DNA of the CDR3: TGTGCCAGCAGCCCAAACTCCATACCCTACGAGCAGTACTTC.

This chain uses TRBV7-8 with TRBJ1-1; D uncertain. This CDR3 contains 14 residues. Germline V gene sequence: CDR1 SGHVS, CDR2 FQNEAQ. The germline V and J ends were trimmed by 5 bases and 1 base, with 11 bases remaining between them. The CDR3 sequence is CASSEQYRNTEAFF. As DNA, the CDR3 is TGTGCCAGCAGCGAACAATACAGGAACACTGAAGCTTTCTTT.

Concerning this clone: The same CDR3 arises from other DNA sequences in this sample as well. The V gene is TRBV19, the J gene TRBJ2-7; 8 nucleotides align to TRBD1. Trimming cost V 5 bases and J 2 bases; bases outside gene matches: 8. There are 15 residues in the CDR3. Germline V gives CDR1 LNHDA, CDR2 SQIVND (reference sequence). The CDR3 DNA reads TGTGCCAGTAGTGTACAGGACAGGGTAACCTACGAGCAGTACTTC. Protein sequence: CASSVQDRVTYEQYF.

The rearrangement links TRBV7-2 to TRBJ2-3, with 8 bases that match TRBD1. CDR1 SGHTA and CDR2 FQGNSA come from the germline V gene. This CDR3 has 14 residues. Losses at the gene ends were 5 bases for V and 4 bases for J; bases not matched to a gene: 5. CDR3 sequence reads: CASSNPGGADTQYF. The CDR3 nucleotides are TGTGCCAGCAGCAACCCAGGGGGCGCAGATACGCAGTATTTT.

The chain links TRBV5-1 to TRBJ1-2; no clear D. V lost 4 bases and J 10 bases, leaving 14 bases between the germline ends. This CDR3 is 12 amino acids long. Germline V gene lookup returns CDR1 SGHRS and CDR2 YFSETQ. The CDR3 spells CASSPDTVYYTF. CDR3 bases: TGCGCCAGCAGCCCAGACACAGTATACTACACCTTC.

V and J are TRBV2 and TRBJ2-1; 7 bases are a match to TRBD1. The CDR3 is 16 amino acids. J was trimmed by 5 bases and V by 7 bases; bases with no gene match: 14. The germline V gene has CDR1 SNHLY and CDR2 FYNNEI. CDR3 nucleotides: TGTGCCAGCAATCCTACCGGGGACAGAGCTAACAATGAGCAGTTCTTC. It encodes CASNPTGDRANNEQFF.

The chain is built from TRBV19 and TRBJ1-5, with D possibly matching TRBD1 (5 bases). The CDR3 is 15 residues long. Germline values: CDR1 LNHDA, CDR2 SQIVND (reference sequence). The V end lost 6 bases, the J end lost 4 bases, and 16 bases lay between the germline ends. The CDR3, as DNA: TGTGCCAGTAGAGGGGCCCCCGCTAATAATCAGCCCCAGCATTTT. Encoded protein: CASRGAPANNQPQHF.

This chain links TRBV15 with TRBJ2-1, with a possible D match to TRBD2 (5 bases). The CDR3 covers 14 residues. V was pared by 3 bases and J by 15 bases, with 21 bases between. Germline V CDR1 and CDR2: LNHNV, YYDKDF (reference sequence). The CDR3: CATSSWHLASYRFF. The DNA of the CDR3 is TGTGCCACCAGCAGTTGGCATCTAGCATCTTATCGGTTCTTC. The variable domain in full, with the rest retrieved from reference TRBV15 and TRBJ2-1, is DAMVIQNPRYQVTQFGKPVTLSCSQTLNHNVMYWYQQKSSQAPKLLFHYYDKDFNNEADTPDNFQSRRPNTSFCFLDIRSPGLGDTAMYLCATSSWHLASYRFFGPGTRLTVL.

This rearrangement joins TRBV25-1 to TRBJ2-5; D gene unclear. This CDR3 is 14 amino acids long. V was trimmed by 0 bases and J by 2 bases, leaving 7 bases between them. Per the germline V gene, CDR1 is MGHDK and CDR2 is SYGVNS. The CDR3 DNA is TGTGCCAGCAGTGAATACGGTTTTCAAGAGACCCAGTACTTC. It is translated as CASSEYGFQETQYF.

The rearrangement uses TRBV6-2 or TRBV6-3 and TRBJ2-5; D is undetermined. Per germline, CDR1 MNHEY and CDR2 SVGEGT. The CDR3 is 12 amino acids. Trimming left V 3 bases short and J 5 bases short, with 7 bases between. The CDR3 sequence: CASSYRLETQYF. As DNA, the CDR3 is TGTGCCAGCAGTTATCGTCTGGAGACCCAGTACTTC.

This clone was counted once. The V call is TRBV11-2, the J call TRBJ1-1; no clear D. Per germline, CDR1 SGHAT and CDR2 FQNNGV. The CDR3 extends over 11 amino acids. The ends were cut back, 4 bases at V and 12 bases at J, with 12 bases in the middle. CDR3: CASSSRRGTFF. As DNA, the CDR3 is TGTGCCAGCAGCTCCCGCCGGGGAACTTTCTTT.

The chain employs TRBV5-1 and TRBJ2-3; TRBD2 is a possible D gene (5 bases). Trimming took off 0 bases at V and 0 bases at J, with 23 bases between the two ends. Germline V gene data show CDR1 as SGHRS and CDR2 as YFSETQ. The CDR3 is 20 residues long. As DNA, the CDR3 is TGCGCCAGCAGCTTGGCCCCCGATTTGAGTAGCGTTTCTAGCACAGATACGCAGTATTTT. This translates into CASSLAPDLSSVSSTDTQYF.

This clone was found once. The chain has TRBV7-7 and TRBJ2-5; 11 bases map to TRBD2. Germline CDR1 is SSHAT and CDR2 is FNYEAQ (reference sequence). Trimming cost V 5 bases and J 1 base; bases outside gene matches: 3. The CDR3 totals 15 residues. The CDR3 bases are TGTGCCAGCAGCATCGGGACTAGCGGCCAAGAGACCCAGTACTTC. Translation gives CASSIGTSGQETQYF. The entire variable domain, with the rest obtained from reference TRBV7-7 and TRBJ2-5, is as follows: GAGVSQSPRYKVTKRGQDVTLRCDPISSHATLYWYQQALGQGPEFLTYFNYEAQPDKSGLPSDRFSAERPEGSISTLTIQRTEQRDSAMYRCASSIGTSGQETQYFGPGTRLLVL.